Described below is a single T cell receptor beta chain sequence and its context. The data originate from a study of blood T cell repertoires in COVID-19. Germline V gene lookup returns CDR1 LGHNA and CDR2 YNFKEQ. V lost 3 bases and J 2 bases, leaving 8 bases between the germline ends. This CDR3 has 14 amino acids. TCRdb keeps only in-frame clones here, not all; method: immunoSEQ multiplex PCR. The sample contains approximately 60,000 clones, about 81% of which appear only once. The sequence derives from a man at least 80 years old with acute or convalescent COVID-19. The V gene is TRBV4-2, the J gene TRBJ1-3, with D uncertain. Sequencing input: peripheral blood. The CDR3 nucleotides are TGTGCCAGCAGCCAGGGCAACCCTGGAAACACCATATATTTT. Its translation is CASSQGNPGNTIYF.